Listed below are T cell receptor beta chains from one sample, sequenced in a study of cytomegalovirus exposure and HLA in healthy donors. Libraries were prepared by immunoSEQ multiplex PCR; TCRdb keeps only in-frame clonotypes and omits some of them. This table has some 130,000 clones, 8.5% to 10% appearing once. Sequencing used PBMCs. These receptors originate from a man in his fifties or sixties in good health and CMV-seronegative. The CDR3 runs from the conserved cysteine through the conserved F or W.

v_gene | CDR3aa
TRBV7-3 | CASSPRDHPPHEQFF
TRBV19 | CASSDRYDTEAFF
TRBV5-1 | CASASFTPRQGDHEQYF
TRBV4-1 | CASSQGQGTYEQYF
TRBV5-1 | CASSLARGINTGELFF
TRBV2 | CASSVLGGTNQPQHF
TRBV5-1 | CASSWGQGTGELFF
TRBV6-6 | CASFNSGGSYEQYF
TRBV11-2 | CASTTSGLAGYNEQFF
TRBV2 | CASRNGRGRNEQFF
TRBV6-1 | CASIRSGSYEQYF
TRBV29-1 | CSVDPQQGSGTEAFF
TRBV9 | CASSVAPTGFNEKLFF
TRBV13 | CASSPKLAGSYNEQFF
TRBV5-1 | CASSLAAYLSYEQYF
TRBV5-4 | CASSRGWNTGELFF
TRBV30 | CASSGLARDTQYF
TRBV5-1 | CASSLFASLSNEQFF
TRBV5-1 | CASSPTGTGGSPLHF
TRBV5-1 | CASSLGPAGNEQFF
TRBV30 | CAWSEWTSGEETQYF
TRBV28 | CASSLSGLYSNQPQHF
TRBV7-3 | CASSLGPSRSGFADTQYF
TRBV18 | CASSNQSAGPQNF
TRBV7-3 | CASSLTEGQWVF
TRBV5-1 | CASSVTGVSEAFF
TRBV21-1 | CASKTGEIAYEQYF
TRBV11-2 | CASSATSGPYQETQYF
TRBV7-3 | CASSSQGYGGYTF
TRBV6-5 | CASSYSPGMRGDTQYF
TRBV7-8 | CASSSGSTNEKLFF
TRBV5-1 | CASSLAFTGSTDTQYF
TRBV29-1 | CSSGLVSYNEQFF
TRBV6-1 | CASSPSTQGHEQYF
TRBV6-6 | CATRDRGQAAGNTIYF
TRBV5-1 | CASSQKEVNEQFF
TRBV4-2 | CASSQDLGGGGEETQYF
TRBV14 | CASSPGGAGNTIYF
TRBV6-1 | CASRDRSRNSYEQYF
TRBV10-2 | CASRTRGQETQYF
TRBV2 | CASSVRGQYDEQYF
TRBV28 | CASSLLARNEQFF
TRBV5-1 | CASSPPLAGEGDTQYF
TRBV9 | CASRGGAGDTQYF
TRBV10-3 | CAISDQLASYEQYF
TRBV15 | CATSRDLGLTSWETQYF
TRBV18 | CASSPPTGGTDTQYF
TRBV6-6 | CASSAAEQRGYEQYF
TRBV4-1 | CASSPTQAAGSYNEQFF
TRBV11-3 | CASSSKTTGELFF
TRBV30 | CAWGGTSGYNEQFF
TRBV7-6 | CASSDAGGSSYEQYF
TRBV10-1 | CASSSGFAKNIQYF
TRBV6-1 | CAATGRPAGEQYF
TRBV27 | CASSLRASGAYNEQFF